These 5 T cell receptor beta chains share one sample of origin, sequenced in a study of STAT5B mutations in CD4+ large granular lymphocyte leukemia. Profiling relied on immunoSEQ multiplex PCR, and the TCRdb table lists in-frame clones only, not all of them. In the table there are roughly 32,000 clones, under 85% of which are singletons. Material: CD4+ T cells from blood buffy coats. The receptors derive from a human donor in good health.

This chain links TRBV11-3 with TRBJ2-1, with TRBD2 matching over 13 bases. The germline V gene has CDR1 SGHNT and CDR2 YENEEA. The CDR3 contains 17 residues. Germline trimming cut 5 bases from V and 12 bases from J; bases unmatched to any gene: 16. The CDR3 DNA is TGTGCCAGCAGCCGGGGGCAGGGAGGACTAGCGGGAGTTCTGCAGTTCTTC. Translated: CASSRGQGGLAGVLQFF.

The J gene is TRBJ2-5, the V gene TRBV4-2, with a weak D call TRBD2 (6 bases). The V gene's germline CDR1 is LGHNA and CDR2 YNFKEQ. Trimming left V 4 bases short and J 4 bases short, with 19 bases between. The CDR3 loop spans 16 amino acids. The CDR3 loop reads CASSLGELARTETQYF. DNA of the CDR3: TGTGCCAGCAGCCTGGGGGAACTAGCACGAACAGAGACCCAGTACTTC.

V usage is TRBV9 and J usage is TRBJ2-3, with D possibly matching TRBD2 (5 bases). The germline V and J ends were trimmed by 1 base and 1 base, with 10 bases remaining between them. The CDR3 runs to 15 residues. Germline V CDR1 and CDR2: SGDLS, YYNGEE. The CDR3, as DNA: TGTGCCAGCAGCGTATTAGGAGCGGGCACAGATACGCAGTATTTT. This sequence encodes CASSVLGAGTDTQYF.

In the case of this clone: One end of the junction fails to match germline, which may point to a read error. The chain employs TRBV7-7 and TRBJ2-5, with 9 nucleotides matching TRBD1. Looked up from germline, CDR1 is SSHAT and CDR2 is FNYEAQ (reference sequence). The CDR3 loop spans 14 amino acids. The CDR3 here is CASRPQGAWETQYF. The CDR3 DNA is TGTGCTAGCAGGCCACAGGGGGCTTGGGAGACCCAGTACTTC.

The CDR3 DNA sequence: TGTGCCAGCAGTTTCTCCGGGACAGGGGTATACTATGGCTACACCTTC. Its protein is CASSFSGTGVYYGYTF. This rearrangement joins TRBV5-4 to TRBJ1-2, with 10 bases that match TRBD1. The CDR3 is 16 amino acids. J lost 3 bases, V lost 5 bases, and 10 bases had no gene match. Germline CDR1 is SGHNT and CDR2 is YYREEE (reference sequence).